The source of this T cell receptor (beta chain) is a study of beta chain features in type 1 diabetes. Overall study: Across the samples, around 110,000,000 sorted cells were examined in total.

The isolated RNA, all of it, was reverse transcribed, so expressed TCRB transcripts were what got sequenced. Using immunoSEQ multiplex PCR, the repertoire was profiled, and TCRdb retains in-frame clones only, with some absent. The data hold about 350,000 clones, with less than 20% observed a single time. This CDR3 comprises 14 residues. The germline V gene encodes CDR1 MGHRA and CDR2 YSYEKL. V was clipped by 4 bases and J by 8 bases; unmatched bases: 8. The TCR was taken from a woman under 30 in good health. Specimen: naive CD4+ T cells from blood. The chain joins TRBV4-1 to TRBJ1-2; TRBD1 aligns across 9 bases. The CDR3 DNA follows: TGCGCCAGCAGCCTACAGGGGGCGCCGATCGGCTACACCTTC. It codes for CASSLQGAPIGYTF.